This entry lists 27 T cell receptor beta chains sequenced from one sample in a study of blood T cells in healthy people across ages. Alongside a J-beta primer mix, a sample-barcoded 5' primer served in a second PCR lasting 7 to 11 cycles. Via MiXCR, TCRdb re-called the 5' RACE reads, giving one row per CDR3 protein. The data contain roughly 1,500,000 distinct CDR3 sequences, about 32% of them seen just once; the ten biggest clones take up about 11%. The sample comprised blood. Receptors originate from a woman aged 25 to 39 in good health.

In this sample, this clonotype turned up many times. V is TRBV12-3 or TRBV12-4 and J is TRBJ2-7; TRBD2 matches at 10 bases. V trimming: 6 bases; J trimming: 4 bases; junction bases outside the gene matches: 6. The CDR3 contains 14 residues. CDR3 amino acids: CASSLTSGAYEQYF. As DNA, the CDR3 is TGTGCCAGCAGCTTAACTAGCGGGGCTTACGAGCAGTACTTC.

The J gene is TRBJ1-2, the V gene TRBV7-2; perhaps TRBD1 as D (5 bases). Trimming took off 5 bases at V and 9 bases at J, with 28 bases between the two ends. CDR1 and CDR2 (germline): SGHTA, FQGNSA. The CDR3 consists of 17 residues. This CDR3 is CASSRSPVGTETPRYTF. The CDR3 DNA reads as TGTGCCAGCAGCCGATCCCCGGTAGGGACGGAAACTCCTCGCTACACCTTC.

For the CDR3, the DNA is TGTGCCAGCAGCTTACCGGGAGCTAAAGAGACCCAGTACTTC. It encodes CASSLPGAKETQYF. The chain joins TRBV5-6 to TRBJ2-5; possibly TRBD2 for D (6 bases). Germline values: CDR1 SGHDT, CDR2 YYEEEE. CDR3 length: 14 residues. Trimming shortened V by 2 bases and J by 3 bases, and 11 bases separated the two germline ends.

This clonotype occurred many times. The chain links TRBV4-1 to TRBJ2-5, with D perhaps matching TRBD2 (6 bases). Germline V lookup: CDR1 MGHRA, CDR2 YSYEKL. Trimming removed 0 bases at V and 7 bases at J, with 12 bases between. This CDR3 spans 14 amino acids. The CDR3 nucleotides are TGCGCCAGCAGCCAAGAAGGAGGGCCGGGGACCCAGTACTTC. It translates to CASSQEGGPGTQYF.

This clonotype is a singleton in its sample. The V gene is TRBV7-9, the J gene TRBJ1-4, with TRBD1 identical over 8 bases. The germline gives CDR1 SEHNR, CDR2 FQNEAQ (reference sequence). The CDR3 runs to 15 residues. The junction had 8 bases not matched to a gene; V was cut back by 4 bases and J by 7 bases. The CDR3 region has the DNA TGTGCCAGCAGCTCAGACAGGGGAGGGAGTGAAAAACTGTTTTTT. This translates into CASSSDRGGSEKLFF.

This clonotype was detected a few times. The chain employs TRBV9 and TRBJ2-5, with TRBD1 as a possible D gene (5 bases). Germline values: CDR1 SGDLS, CDR2 YYNGEE. V gave up 0 bases and J gave up 5 bases, with 8 bases separating them. This CDR3 is built from 13 residues. The CDR3: CASSVEGDETQYF. CDR3 DNA: TGTGCCAGCAGCGTAGAAGGGGATGAGACCCAGTACTTC. The full variable domain, its missing parts supplied by reference TRBV9 and TRBJ2-5, is DSGVTQTPKHLITATGQRVTLRCSPRSGDLSVYWYQQSLDQGLQFLIQYYNGEERAKGNILERFSAQQFPDLHSELNLSSLELGDSALYFCASSVEGDETQYFGPGTRLLVL.

CDR3 nucleotides: TGTGCCAGCAGCGTCGACAGTGGTGAGCAGTACTTC. It encodes CASSVDSGEQYF. The chain joins TRBV9 to TRBJ2-5, with D perhaps TRBD1 (5 bases). Trimming pared 2 bases from V and 11 bases from J, leaving 13 bases between. Germline V gene lookup returns CDR1 SGDLS and CDR2 YYNGEE. The CDR3 is made up of 12 amino acids.

This clonotype was counted only a few times. The chain carries TRBV21-1 and TRBJ2-7; the table's D call, TRBD2, was not checked against the DNA. TRBV21-1 is a documented pseudogene. There are 18 residues in the CDR3. DNA of the CDR3: TGTGCCAGCAGCAATGGGATTAGCGGGAGGTTGTGGGGCTACGAGCAGTACTTC. Translation gives CASSNGISGRLWGYEQYF.

V is TRBV18 and J is TRBJ2-3, with a weak D call TRBD1 (6 bases). The CDR3 totals 16 residues. Between the trimmed V and J ends, which lost 2 bases and 2 bases, there was a span of 14 bases. Germline V gene lookup returns CDR1 KGHSH and CDR2 LQKENI. CDR3 coding DNA: TGTGCCAGCTCACCAAACCTTGGACAGTCCACAGATACGCAGTATTTT. Its translation: CASSPNLGQSTDTQYF. Full variable domain (outside the CDR3, taken from reference TRBV18 and TRBJ2-3): NAGVMQNPRHLVRRRGQEARLRCSPMKGHSHVYWYRQLPEEGLKFMVYLQKENIIDESGMPKERFSAEFPKEGPSILRIQQVVRGDSAAYFCASSPNLGQSTDTQYFGPGTRLTVL.

The table lists this clonotype with a few counts. This chain uses TRBV11-1 with TRBJ2-1; possibly TRBD1 for D (6 bases). Per germline, CDR1 SGHAT and CDR2 FQDESV (reference sequence). This CDR3 has 16 residues. With 5 bases removed from V and 1 base from J, the gap between germline ends came to 15 bases. The CDR3 coding sequence is TGTGCCAGCAGCCCCTCCCGGACAGATTCCTACAATGAGCAGTTCTTC. Translated, it gives CASSPSRTDSYNEQFF.

This clonotype was counted only a few times. The V call is TRBV27, the J call TRBJ1-1; 7 bases match TRBD1. The CDR3 contains 15 residues. Germline-derived CDR1 and CDR2 are MNHEY and SMNVEV (reference sequence). J lost 1 base, V lost 5 bases, and 7 bases had no gene match. The CDR3: CASSGSGQPNTEAFF. CDR3 sequence (DNA): TGTGCCAGCAGTGGGTCGGGACAGCCGAACACTGAAGCTTTCTTT.

Only a few counts were recorded for this clonotype. The rearrangement links TRBV29-1 to TRBJ1-1; weak D call: TRBD1 (5 bases). Germline CDR1 is SQVTM and CDR2 is ANQGSEA. The CDR3 consists of 15 residues. The germline V and J ends were trimmed by 6 bases and 6 bases, with 23 bases remaining between them. CDR3 residues: CSVPRGLGRVPEAFF. As DNA, the CDR3 is TGCAGCGTCCCTAGGGGTCTTGGGAGGGTCCCTGAAGCTTTCTTT.

V gene TRBV4-1 combines with J gene TRBJ1-2; D is unclear. CDR3 size: 14 residues. V was clipped by 1 base and J by 2 bases, with 8 bases between them. In germline, CDR1 is MGHRA, CDR2 YSYEKL. This CDR3 is CASSQAFGNYGYTF. The CDR3 nucleotides read TGCGCCAGCAGCCAAGCTTTCGGGAACTATGGCTACACCTTC.

The V and J genes are TRBV4-1 and TRBJ1-5; D is undetermined. V lost 5 bases and J lost 1, with 6 bases in between. Germline assignment: CDR1 MGHRA and CDR2 YSYEKL. This CDR3 is 13 amino acids long. CDR3 amino acids: CASSIGSNQPQHF. The DNA of the CDR3 is TGCGCCAGCAGCATAGGAAGCAATCAGCCCCAGCATTTT.

In the case of this clonotype: A much larger clone differs from this one at a single base, so this may be a read error. The chain carries TRBV4-1 and TRBJ2-5; TRBD1 matches at 12 bases. V dropped 2 bases and J dropped 11; count of bases not matched to a gene: 9. Germline V gene sequence: CDR1 MGHRA, CDR2 YSYEKL. CDR3 length: 15 residues. CDR3 coding DNA: TGCGCCAGCAGCCAACCGGGACAGGGGGCGGAGGAGCAGTACTTC. Amino acid sequence: CASSQPGQGAEEQYF.

This clonotype was seen a handful of times. The chain joins TRBV6-6 to TRBJ2-7, with 7 bases that match TRBD1. The germline CDR1 and CDR2 sequences are MNHNY and SVGAGI (reference sequence). The CDR3 runs 16 residues. V lost 6 bases and J lost 4; bases outside the gene matches: 15. CDR3 nucleotide sequence: TGTGCCAGCAGATCCTCTCAGGGGGAACAGTGGTACGAGCAGTACTTC. As protein: CASRSSQGEQWYEQYF.

The V and J genes are TRBV7-6 and TRBJ2-3; D unresolved. The CDR3 is made up of 15 amino acids. The V end lost 2 bases, the J end lost 0 bases, and 9 bases lay between the germline ends. Germline assignment: CDR1 SGHVS and CDR2 FNYEAQ. The CDR3 DNA is TGTGCCAGCAGCTTAATATCGAGAAGCACAGATACGCAGTATTTT. It yields the protein CASSLISRSTDTQYF. The full variable domain, in which reference TRBV7-6 and TRBJ2-3 provide the parts outside the CDR3, is GAGVSQSPRYKVTKRGQDVALRCDPISGHVSLYWYRQALGQGPEFLTYFNYEAQQDKSGLPNDRFSAERPEGSISTLTIQRTEQRDSAMYRCASSLISRSTDTQYFGPGTRLTVL.

This clonotype was counted a few times. The chain is built from TRBV20-1 and TRBJ1-2; no firm D call. The CDR3 contains 15 residues. Germline-derived CDR1 and CDR2 are DFQATT and SNEGSKA (reference sequence). V lost 0 bases to trimming and J lost 3 bases, with 14 bases between them. DNA for the CDR3: TGCAGTGCTAGAGACCCCTCCAAGGGCCACTATGGCTACACCTTC. Protein product: CSARDPSKGHYGYTF.

This clonotype was picked up many times. The gene calls are TRBV29-1 and TRBJ2-1; 11 nucleotides match TRBD2. J was trimmed by 5 bases and V by 6 bases; bases with no gene match: 15. This CDR3 comprises 17 residues. The germline CDR1 and CDR2 sequences are SQVTM and ANQGSEA. This CDR3 reads CSVGMASGGFLDNEQFF. For the CDR3, the DNA is TGCAGCGTGGGGATGGCTAGCGGGGGGTTTCTGGACAATGAGCAGTTCTTC.

V and J are TRBV21-1 and TRBJ1-5. TRBV21-1 is labeled a pseudogene. The CDR3 runs 14 residues. DNA of the CDR3: TGTGCCAGCAGCAAAGGGAGCCATGATCAGCCCCAGCATTTT. The encoded protein is CASSKGSHDQPQHF.

This clonotype was observed a handful of times. The CDR3 sequence is CATIRGDANEKLFF. The CDR3 DNA follows: TGTGCCACCATAAGGGGCGACGCCAATGAAAAACTGTTTTTT. The chain uses TRBV12-3 or TRBV12-4 and TRBJ1-4, with D possibly TRBD1 on 5 matching bases. Trimming stripped 10 bases from V and 5 bases from J, with 17 bases between. The CDR3 has 14 residues.

The chain recombines TRBV7-9 with TRBJ1-2, with D unresolved. V lost 2 bases, J lost 5 bases, and 3 bases lay in between. The CDR3 covers 11 residues. CDR1 SEHNR and CDR2 FQNEAQ come from the germline V gene (reference sequence). The CDR3: CASSLYYGYTF. The CDR3 DNA sequence: TGTGCCAGCAGCTTATATTATGGCTACACCTTC.

The chain combines TRBV10-3 with TRBJ1-5, with D possibly TRBD1 on 6 matching bases. Trimming removed 1 base at V and 4 bases at J, with 11 bases between. Germline CDR1 reads ENHRY; CDR2 reads SYGVKD. The CDR3 is 15 residues long. This chain's CDR3 is CAISEWDTDNQPQHF. The CDR3 DNA follows: TGTGCCATCAGTGAGTGGGACACCGATAATCAGCCCCAGCATTTT.

The chain combines TRBV9 with TRBJ2-1; no reliable D call. The germline V gene encodes CDR1 SGDLS and CDR2 YYNGEE. The CDR3 length is 15 residues. The V end lost 3 bases, the J end lost 8 bases, and 18 bases lay between the germline ends. The DNA of the CDR3 is TGTGCCAGCAGCGGAGGTGGGCCGTCACTCCATGAGCAGTTCTTC. It translates to CASSGGGPSLHEQFF.

V is TRBV6-1 and J is TRBJ1-2; no clear D. Germline CDR1 is MNHNS and CDR2 is SASEGT. V was trimmed by 10 bases and J by 1 base, leaving 10 bases between them. The CDR3 totals 12 residues. In DNA, the CDR3 is TGTGCCACCACGGGAGTTAACTATGGCTACACCTTC. Translated: CATTGVNYGYTF.

This clonotype is a singleton in its sample. A clone one base away is much larger, so this may be a read error. This sequence joins TRBV29-1 and TRBJ2-5, with TRBD1 matching over 7 bases. J was trimmed by 1 base and V by 7 bases; bases with no gene match: 12. There are 15 residues in the CDR3. From germline, CDR1 is SQVTM and CDR2 ANQGSEA. The CDR3 is CSARIRDSRQETQYF. CDR3 DNA sequence: TGCAGCGCTCGGATCCGGGACAGCCGCCAAGAGACCCAGTACTTC.

This chain links TRBV7-3 with TRBJ2-1; D could derive from TRBD1 or TRBD2 (5 bases each). Deletions cut 5 bases from V and 5 bases from J, with 22 bases between. The CDR3 length is 17 residues. Looked up from germline, CDR1 is SGHTA and CDR2 is FQGTGA. The CDR3 sequence: CASSDAPGPGTHNEQFF. CDR3 DNA: TGTGCCAGCAGCGATGCACCGGGACCGGGAACCCACAATGAGCAGTTCTTC.